Shown below are 3 T cell receptor beta chains from a single sample sequenced in a study of cytomegalovirus exposure and HLA in healthy donors. PCR involved 60 Vbeta and 13 Jbeta primers. Sequencing used immunoSEQ multiplex PCR; TCRdb keeps in-frame clones, though not all of them. The repertoire holds approximately 69,000 clones, approximately 70% seen once, with roughly 20% in the top ten. The sequencing sample was made of PBMCs. These receptors were collected from a man aged 40-49 years in good health and CMV-seropositive.

Points on this clone: Mismatch with germline at one junction end may stem from a read error. This CDR3 is CSSSFGQGRQYF. Here the CDR3 DNA reads TGTTCCAGCAGCTTTGGACAGGGCAGGCAGTACTTC. This sequence joins TRBV7-9 and TRBJ2-7; 8 bases agree with TRBD1. The CDR3 covers 12 residues. Germline values: CDR1 SEHNR, CDR2 FQNEAQ (reference sequence).

The CDR3 DNA is TGTGCCAGCAGCGTAGGGTCGGGGGGCGGGAACGAGCAGTACTTC. Encoded protein: CASSVGSGGGNEQYF. The J gene is TRBJ2-7, the V gene TRBV9; D may be TRBD2 (7 bases). V lost 0 bases and J lost 5, with 15 bases in between. CDR1 and CDR2 (germline): SGDLS, YYNGEE. CDR3 length: 15 amino acids.

The chain employs TRBV27 and TRBJ1-4; TRBD1 agrees at 7 bases. Unmatched junction bases numbered 14, after V lost 1 base and J lost 6 bases. The CDR3 covers 18 residues. Germline values: CDR1 MNHEY, CDR2 SMNVEV (reference sequence). The CDR3 nucleotides read TGTGCCAGCAGTTTATATGGACCAGAACAGGGGACATATGAAAAACTGTTTTTT. Translation gives CASSLYGPEQGTYEKLFF.